A single TCR beta chain is shown here with its context. This record belongs to a study of OX40 agonist ivuxolimab in advanced cancers. Study context: Patients were treated with intravenous ivuxolimab, dosed at 0.01 to 10 mg/kg and infused every 2 weeks.

Produced via immunoSEQ multiplex PCR; TCRdb's table is partial and in-frame only. This sample has about 50,000 clones, with about 80% found just once. The specimen comprised CD4+ or CD8+ T cells sorted from blood, sampled in a trial of the OX40 agonist ivuxolimab. The TCR was taken from an adult with an advanced solid tumor such as melanoma, head and neck, liver or kidney cancer.

The CDR3 reads CASTTSGGTDTQYF. In nucleotides, the CDR3 is TGTGCCAGCACAACTAGCGGGGGTACAGATACGCAGTATTTT. The chain combines TRBV11-2 with TRBJ2-3; 11 positions agree with TRBD2. CDR3 size: 14 residues. The V segment lost 7 bases and the J segment 3 bases; nucleotides outside the gene matches: 3. Germline assignment: CDR1 SGHAT and CDR2 FQNNGV. Drawing the rest from reference TRBV11-2 and TRBJ2-3, the complete variable domain is EAGVAQSPRYKIIEKRQSVAFWCNPISGHATLYWYQQILGQGPKLLIQFQNNGVVDDSQLPKDRFSAERLKGVDSTLKIQPAKLEDSAVYLCASTTSGGTDTQYFGPGTRLTVL.